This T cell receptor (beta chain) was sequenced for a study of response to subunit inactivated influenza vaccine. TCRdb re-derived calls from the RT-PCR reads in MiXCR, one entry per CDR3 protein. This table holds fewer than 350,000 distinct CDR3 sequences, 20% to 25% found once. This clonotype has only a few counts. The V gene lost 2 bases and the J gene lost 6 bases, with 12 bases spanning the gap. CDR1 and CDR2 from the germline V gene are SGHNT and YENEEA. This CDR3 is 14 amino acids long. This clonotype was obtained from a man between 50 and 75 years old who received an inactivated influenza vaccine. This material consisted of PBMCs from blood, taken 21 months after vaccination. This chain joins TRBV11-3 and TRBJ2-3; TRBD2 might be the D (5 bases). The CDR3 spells CASSLTPRGDTQYF. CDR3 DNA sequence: TGTGCCAGCAGCTTAACCCCGAGAGGGGATACGCAGTATTTT.